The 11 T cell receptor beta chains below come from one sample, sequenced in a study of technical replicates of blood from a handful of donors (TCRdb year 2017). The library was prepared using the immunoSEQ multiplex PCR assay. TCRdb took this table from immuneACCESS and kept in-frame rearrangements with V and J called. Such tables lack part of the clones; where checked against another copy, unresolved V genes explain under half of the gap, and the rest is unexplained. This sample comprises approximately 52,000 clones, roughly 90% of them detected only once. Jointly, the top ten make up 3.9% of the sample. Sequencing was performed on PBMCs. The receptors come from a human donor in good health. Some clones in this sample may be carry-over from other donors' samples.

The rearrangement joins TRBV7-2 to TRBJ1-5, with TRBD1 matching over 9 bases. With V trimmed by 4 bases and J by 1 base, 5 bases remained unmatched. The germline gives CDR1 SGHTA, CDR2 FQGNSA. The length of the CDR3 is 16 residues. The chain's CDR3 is CASSSSTGGSNQPQHF. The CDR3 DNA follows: TGTGCCAGCAGCTCCTCGACAGGGGGAAGCAATCAGCCCCAGCATTTT.

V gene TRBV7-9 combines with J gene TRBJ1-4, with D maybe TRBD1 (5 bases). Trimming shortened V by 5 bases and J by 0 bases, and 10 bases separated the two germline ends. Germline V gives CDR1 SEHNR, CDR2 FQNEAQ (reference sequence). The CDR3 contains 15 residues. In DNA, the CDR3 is TGTGCCAGCAGCGGCAGGGTTTCAACTAATGAAAAACTGTTTTTT. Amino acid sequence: CASSGRVSTNEKLFF.

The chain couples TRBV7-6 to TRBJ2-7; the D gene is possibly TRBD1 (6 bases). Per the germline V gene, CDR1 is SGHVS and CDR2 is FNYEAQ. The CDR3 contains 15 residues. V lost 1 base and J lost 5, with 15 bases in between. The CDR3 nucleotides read TGTGCCAGCAGCTTAGAACAGGGAATCGGTCACGAGCAGTACTTC. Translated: CASSLEQGIGHEQYF.

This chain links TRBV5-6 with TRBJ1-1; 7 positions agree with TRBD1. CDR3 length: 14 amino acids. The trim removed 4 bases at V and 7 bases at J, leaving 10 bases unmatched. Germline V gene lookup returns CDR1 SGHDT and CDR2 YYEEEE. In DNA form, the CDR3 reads TGTGCCAGCAGCCGGAGGGGGCGATACGATGAAGCTTTCTTT. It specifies CASSRRGRYDEAFF.

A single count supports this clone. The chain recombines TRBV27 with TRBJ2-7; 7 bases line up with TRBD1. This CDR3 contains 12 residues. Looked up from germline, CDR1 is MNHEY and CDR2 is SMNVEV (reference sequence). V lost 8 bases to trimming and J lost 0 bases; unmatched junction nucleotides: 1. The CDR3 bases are TGTGCCAGCCGGGACAGCTCCTACGAGCAGTACTTC. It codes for CASRDSSYEQYF.

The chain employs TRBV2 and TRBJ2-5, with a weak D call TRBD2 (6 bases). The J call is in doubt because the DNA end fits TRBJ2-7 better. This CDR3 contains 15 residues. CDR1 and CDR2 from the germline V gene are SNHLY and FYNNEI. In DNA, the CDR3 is TGTGCCAGCAGTCCCTTGTTGGGGGGTTCCTACGAGCAGTACTTC. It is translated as CASSPLLGGSYEQYF.

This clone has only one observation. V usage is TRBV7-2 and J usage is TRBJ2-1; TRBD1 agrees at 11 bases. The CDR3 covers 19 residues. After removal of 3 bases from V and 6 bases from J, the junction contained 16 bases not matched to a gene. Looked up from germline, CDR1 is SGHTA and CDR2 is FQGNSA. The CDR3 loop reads CASSLWSVAGTGGFNEQFF. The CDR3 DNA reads TGTGCCAGCAGCTTGTGGTCTGTCGCTGGGACAGGGGGTTTCAATGAGCAGTTCTTC.

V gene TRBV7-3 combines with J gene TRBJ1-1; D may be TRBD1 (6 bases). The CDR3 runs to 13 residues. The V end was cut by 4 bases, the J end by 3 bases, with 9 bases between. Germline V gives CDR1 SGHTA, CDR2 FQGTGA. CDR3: CASSYHRDTEAFF. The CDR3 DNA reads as TGTGCCAGCAGCTACCACAGGGACACTGAAGCTTTCTTT. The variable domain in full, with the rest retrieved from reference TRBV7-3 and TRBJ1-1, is GAGVSQTPSNKVTEKGKYVELRCDPISGHTALYWYRQSLGQGPEFLIYFQGTGAADDSGLPNDRFFAVRPEGSVSTLKIQRTERGDSAVYLCASSYHRDTEAFFGQGTRLTVV.

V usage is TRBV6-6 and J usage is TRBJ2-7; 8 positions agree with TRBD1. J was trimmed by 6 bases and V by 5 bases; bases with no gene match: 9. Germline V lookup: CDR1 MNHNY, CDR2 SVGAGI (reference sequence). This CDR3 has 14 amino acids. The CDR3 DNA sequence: TGTGCCAGCAGTCTCGGACAGGGAAACCTCGAGCAGTACTTC. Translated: CASSLGQGNLEQYF.

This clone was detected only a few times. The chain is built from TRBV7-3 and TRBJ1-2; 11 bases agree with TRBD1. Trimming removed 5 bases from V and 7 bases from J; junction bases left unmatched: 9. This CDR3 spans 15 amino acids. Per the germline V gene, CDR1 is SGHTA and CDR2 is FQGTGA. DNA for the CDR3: TGTGCCAGCAGCATAGCGGGACAGGGGGTCGGTGGCTACACCTTC. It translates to CASSIAGQGVGGYTF.

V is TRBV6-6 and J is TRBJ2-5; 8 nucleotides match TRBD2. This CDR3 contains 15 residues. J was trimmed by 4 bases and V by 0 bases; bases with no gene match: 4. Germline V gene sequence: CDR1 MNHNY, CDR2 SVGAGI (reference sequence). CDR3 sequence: CASSYSISGRETQYF. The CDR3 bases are TGTGCCAGCAGTTACTCGATAAGCGGGAGAGAGACCCAGTACTTC.